The 4 T cell receptor beta chains reported below all come from one sample, sequenced in a study of blood T cells in healthy people across ages. Together with a sample-barcoded 5' primer, a J-beta primer mix was included in a second PCR lasting about 7 to 11 cycles. TCRdb itself ran the 5' RACE reads through MiXCR, one entry per CDR3 protein. The profile shows hundreds of thousands of distinct CDR3 sequences, about 61% of them singletons. Sequenced material: blood. The receptors derive from a man aged 35-49 years in good health.

V is TRBV4-2 and J is TRBJ1-6; perhaps TRBD1 as D (6 bases). The germline V gene encodes CDR1 LGHNA and CDR2 YNFKEQ. V dropped 0 bases and J dropped 6 bases, with 12 bases sitting between them. The CDR3 is 16 amino acids. In DNA, the CDR3 is TGTGCCAGCAGCCAAGACGACAGGCACTCTAATTCACCCCTCCACTTT. It yields the protein CASSQDDRHSNSPLHF.

The V call is TRBV28, the J call TRBJ2-7, with TRBD1 as a possible D gene (5 bases). The CDR3 is made up of 16 amino acids. In germline, CDR1 is MDHEN, CDR2 SYDVKM. V gave up 6 bases and J gave up 1 base, with 19 bases separating them. The CDR3 region has the DNA TGTGCCAGCAGGTCCCAGGGCAGCGAGAAATCCTACGAGCAGTACTTC. Translation gives CASRSQGSEKSYEQYF.

The J gene is TRBJ2-1, the V gene TRBV11-3; TRBD2 matches 7 bases. This CDR3 comprises 14 residues. Germline CDR1 reads SGHNT; CDR2 reads YENEEA. V was pared by 5 bases and J by 13 bases, with 14 bases of the junction left unmatched. In DNA form, the CDR3 reads TGTGCCAGCAGCAAAGGTGAGCTAGCGGAGCGACAGTTCTTC. Translation: CASSKGELAERQFF.

About this clonotype: One end of the junction does not line up with germline, which may come from a read error. The V call is TRBV7-2, the J call TRBJ2-6; D may correspond to TRBD1 or TRBD2 (5 bases each). The CDR3 has 19 residues. Germline loops: CDR1 SGHTA, CDR2 FQGNSA. CDR3 loop: CASSLGGRMRAPGADVLTF. CDR3 sequence (DNA): TGTGCCAGCAGCTTAGGGGGACGCATGAGGGCTCCTGGGGCCGACGTCCTGACTTTC.